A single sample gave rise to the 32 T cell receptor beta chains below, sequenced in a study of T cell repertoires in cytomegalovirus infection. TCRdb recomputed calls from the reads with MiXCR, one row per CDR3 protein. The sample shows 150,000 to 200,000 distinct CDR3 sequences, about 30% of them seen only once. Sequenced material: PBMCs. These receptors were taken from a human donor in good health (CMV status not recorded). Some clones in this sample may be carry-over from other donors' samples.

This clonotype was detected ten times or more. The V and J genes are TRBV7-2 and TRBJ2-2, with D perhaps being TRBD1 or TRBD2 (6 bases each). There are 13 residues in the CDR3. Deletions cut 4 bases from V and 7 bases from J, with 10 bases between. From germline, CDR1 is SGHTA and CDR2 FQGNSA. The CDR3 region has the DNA TGTGCCAGCAGCTCGAGGGGGGACGGGGAGCTGTTTTTT. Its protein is CASSSRGDGELFF.

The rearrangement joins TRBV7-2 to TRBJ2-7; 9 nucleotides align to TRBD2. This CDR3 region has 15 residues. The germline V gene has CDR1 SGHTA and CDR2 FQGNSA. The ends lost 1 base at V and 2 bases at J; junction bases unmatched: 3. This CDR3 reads CASSLEGGGAYEQYF. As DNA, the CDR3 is TGTGCCAGCAGCTTAGAAGGCGGGGGGGCCTACGAGCAGTACTTC.

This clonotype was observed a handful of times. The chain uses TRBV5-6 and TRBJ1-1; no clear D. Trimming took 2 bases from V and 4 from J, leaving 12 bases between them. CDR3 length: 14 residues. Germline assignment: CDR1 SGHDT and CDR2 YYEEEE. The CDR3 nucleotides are TGTGCCAGCAGCTTCTCCGGGGTACTCACTGAAGCTTTCTTT. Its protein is CASSFSGVLTEAFF.

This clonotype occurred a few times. Here the CDR3 reads CSSYVGTSNYGYTF. CDR3 coding DNA: TGCAGCTCCTACGTCGGGACTTCTAACTATGGCTACACCTTC. The rearrangement uses TRBV29-1 and TRBJ1-2, with D possibly matching TRBD1 (5 bases). Germline V gene data show CDR1 as SQVTM and CDR2 as ANQGSEA. The CDR3 is made up of 14 amino acids. With 8 bases removed from V and 0 bases from J, the gap between germline ends came to 16 bases.

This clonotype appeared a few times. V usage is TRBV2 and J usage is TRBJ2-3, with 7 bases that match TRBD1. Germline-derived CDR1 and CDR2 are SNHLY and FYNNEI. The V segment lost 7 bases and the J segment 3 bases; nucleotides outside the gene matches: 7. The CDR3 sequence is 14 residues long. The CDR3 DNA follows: TGTGCCAGCACCCAGGGGGTGGGAACAGATACGCAGTATTTT. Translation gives CASTQGVGTDTQYF.

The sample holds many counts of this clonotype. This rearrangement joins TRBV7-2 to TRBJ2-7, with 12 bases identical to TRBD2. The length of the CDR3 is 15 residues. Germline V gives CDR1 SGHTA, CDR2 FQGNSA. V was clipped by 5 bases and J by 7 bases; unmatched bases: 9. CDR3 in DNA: TGTGCCAGCAGCGCTCCTAGCGGGGGGGTAGGGGAGCAGTACTTC. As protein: CASSAPSGGVGEQYF.

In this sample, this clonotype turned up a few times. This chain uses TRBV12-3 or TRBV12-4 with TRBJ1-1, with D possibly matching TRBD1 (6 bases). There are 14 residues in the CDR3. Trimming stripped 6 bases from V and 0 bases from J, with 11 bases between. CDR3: CASRRGNMNTEAFF. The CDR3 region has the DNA TGTGCCAGCAGAAGGGGGAACATGAACACTGAAGCTTTCTTT.

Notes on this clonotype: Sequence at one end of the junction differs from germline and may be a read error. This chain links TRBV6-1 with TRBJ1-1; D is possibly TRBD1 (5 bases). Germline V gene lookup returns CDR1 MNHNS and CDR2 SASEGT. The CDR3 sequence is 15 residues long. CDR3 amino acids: CVSSQTPGLHTEAFF. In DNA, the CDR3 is TGTGTCAGCAGCCAGACCCCGGGACTGCACACTGAAGCTTTCTTT.

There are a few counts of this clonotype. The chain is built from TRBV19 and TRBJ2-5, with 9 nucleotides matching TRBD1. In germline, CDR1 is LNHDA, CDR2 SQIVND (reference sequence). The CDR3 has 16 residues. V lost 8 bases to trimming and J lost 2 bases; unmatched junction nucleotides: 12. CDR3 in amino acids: CASGSLPGQGQETQYF. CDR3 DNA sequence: TGTGCCAGTGGGAGTTTACCGGGACAGGGTCAAGAGACCCAGTACTTC.

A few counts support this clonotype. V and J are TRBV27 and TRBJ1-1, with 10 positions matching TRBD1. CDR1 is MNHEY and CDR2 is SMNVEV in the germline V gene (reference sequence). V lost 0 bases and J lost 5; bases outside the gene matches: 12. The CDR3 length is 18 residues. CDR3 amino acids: CASSLSTGTGEARTEAFF. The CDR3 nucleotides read TGTGCCAGCAGTTTATCGACTGGGACAGGGGAAGCACGGACTGAAGCTTTCTTT.

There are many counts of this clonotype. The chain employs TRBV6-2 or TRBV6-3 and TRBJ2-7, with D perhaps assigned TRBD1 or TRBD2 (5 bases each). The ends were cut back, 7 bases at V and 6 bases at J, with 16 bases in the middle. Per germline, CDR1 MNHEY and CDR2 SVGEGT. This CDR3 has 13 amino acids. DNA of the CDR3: TGTGCCAGCACCGCAGGGAATGAGGGCGAGCAGTACTTC. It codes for CASTAGNEGEQYF.

Written as DNA, the CDR3 is TGTGCCAGCAGTTACTCGAGGCAGGGTCCAGATACGCAGTATTTT. Its protein is CASSYSRQGPDTQYF. The chain employs TRBV6-2 or TRBV6-3 and TRBJ2-3, with D perhaps TRBD1 (5 bases). Per germline, CDR1 MNHEY and CDR2 SVGEGT. Trimming took off 0 bases at V and 4 bases at J, with 11 bases between the two ends. The CDR3 runs to 15 residues.

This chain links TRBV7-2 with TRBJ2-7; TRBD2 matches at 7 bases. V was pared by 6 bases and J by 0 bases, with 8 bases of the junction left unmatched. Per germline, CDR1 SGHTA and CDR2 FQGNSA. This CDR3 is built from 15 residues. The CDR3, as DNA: TGTGCCAGCAGGCCCGGGACTATCAACTCCTACGAGCAGTACTTC. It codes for CASRPGTINSYEQYF. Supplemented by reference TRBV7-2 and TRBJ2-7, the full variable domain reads GAGVSQSPSNKVTEKGKDVELRCDPISGHTALYWYRQSLGQGLEFLIYFQGNSAPDKSGLPSDRFSAERTGGSVSTLTIQRTQQEDSAVYLCASRPGTINSYEQYFGPGTRLTVT.

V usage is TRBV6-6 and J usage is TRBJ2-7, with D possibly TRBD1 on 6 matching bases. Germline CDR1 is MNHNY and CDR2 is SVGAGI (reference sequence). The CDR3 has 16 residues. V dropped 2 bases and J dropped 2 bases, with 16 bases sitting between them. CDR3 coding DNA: TGTGCCAGCAGTTACCGGTACTTTGGACAGCCCTACGAGCAGTACTTC. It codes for CASSYRYFGQPYEQYF.

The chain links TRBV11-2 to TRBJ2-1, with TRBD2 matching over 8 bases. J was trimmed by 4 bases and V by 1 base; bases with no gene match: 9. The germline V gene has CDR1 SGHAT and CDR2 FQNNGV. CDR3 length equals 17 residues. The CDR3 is CASSLGITSGPYNEQFF. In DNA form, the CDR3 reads TGTGCCAGCAGCTTAGGGATTACTAGCGGACCTTACAATGAGCAGTTCTTC.

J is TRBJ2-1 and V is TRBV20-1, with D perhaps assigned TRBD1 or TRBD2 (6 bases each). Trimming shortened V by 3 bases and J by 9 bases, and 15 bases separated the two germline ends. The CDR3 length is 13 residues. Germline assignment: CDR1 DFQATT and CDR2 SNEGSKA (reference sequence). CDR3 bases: TGCAGTGCTAGCGGGGGCGGTGTTACTGAGCAGTTCTTC. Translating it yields CSASGGGVTEQFF.

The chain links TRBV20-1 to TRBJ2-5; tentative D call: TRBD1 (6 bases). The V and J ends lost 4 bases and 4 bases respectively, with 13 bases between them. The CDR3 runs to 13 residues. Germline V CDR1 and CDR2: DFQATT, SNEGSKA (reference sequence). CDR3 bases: TGCAGTGCTAACCACAGGGATGGAGAGACCCAGTACTTC. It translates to CSANHRDGETQYF.

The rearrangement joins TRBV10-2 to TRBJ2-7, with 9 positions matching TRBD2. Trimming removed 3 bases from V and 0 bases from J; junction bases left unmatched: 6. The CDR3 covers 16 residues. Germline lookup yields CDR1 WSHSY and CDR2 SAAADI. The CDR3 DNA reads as TGCGCCAGCAGTGACTACCAGCGGGGGGACTCCTACGAGCAGTACTTC. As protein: CASSDYQRGDSYEQYF.

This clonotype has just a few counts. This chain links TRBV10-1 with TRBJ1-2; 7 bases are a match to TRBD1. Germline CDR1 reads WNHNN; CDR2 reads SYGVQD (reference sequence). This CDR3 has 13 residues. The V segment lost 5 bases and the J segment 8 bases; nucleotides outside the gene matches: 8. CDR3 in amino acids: CASSNYRGSGYTF. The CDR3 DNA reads TGCGCCAGCAGTAACTACAGGGGATCGGGCTACACCTTC.

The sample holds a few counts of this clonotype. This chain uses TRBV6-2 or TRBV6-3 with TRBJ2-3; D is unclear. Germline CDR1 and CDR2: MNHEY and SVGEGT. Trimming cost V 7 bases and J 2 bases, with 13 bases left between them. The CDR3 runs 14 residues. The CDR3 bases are TGTGCCAGCACTATAACAGTAGACACAGATACGCAGTATTTT. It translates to CASTITVDTDTQYF.

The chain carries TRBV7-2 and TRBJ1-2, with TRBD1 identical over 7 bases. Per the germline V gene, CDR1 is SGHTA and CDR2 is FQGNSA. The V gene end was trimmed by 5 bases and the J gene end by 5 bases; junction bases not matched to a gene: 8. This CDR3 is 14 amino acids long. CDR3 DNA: TGTGCCAGCAGCACCGGACAGGTTGGATATGGCTACACCTTC. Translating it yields CASSTGQVGYGYTF.

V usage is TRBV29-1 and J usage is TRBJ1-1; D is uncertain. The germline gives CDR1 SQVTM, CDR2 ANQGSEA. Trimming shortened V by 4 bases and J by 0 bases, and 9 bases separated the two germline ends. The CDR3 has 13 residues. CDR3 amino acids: CSVAGLMNTEAFF. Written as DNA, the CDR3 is TGCAGCGTTGCCGGACTTATGAACACTGAAGCTTTCTTT.

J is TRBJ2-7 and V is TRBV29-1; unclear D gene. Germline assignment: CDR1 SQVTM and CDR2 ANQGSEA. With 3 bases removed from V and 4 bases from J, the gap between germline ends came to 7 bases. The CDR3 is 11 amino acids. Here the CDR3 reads CSVDAGYEQYF. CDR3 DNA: TGCAGCGTTGATGCTGGTTACGAGCAGTACTTC.

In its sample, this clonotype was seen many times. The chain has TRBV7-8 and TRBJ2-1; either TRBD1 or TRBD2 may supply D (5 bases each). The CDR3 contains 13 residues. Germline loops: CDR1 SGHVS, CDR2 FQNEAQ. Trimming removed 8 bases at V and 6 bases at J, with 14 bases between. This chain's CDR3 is CASSGAMGNEQFF. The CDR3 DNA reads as TGTGCCAGCTCCGGGGCAATGGGCAATGAGCAGTTCTTC.

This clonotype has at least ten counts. CDR3 loop: CATITSGDYGYTF. CDR3 coding DNA: TGTGCCACCATCACGTCGGGAGACTATGGCTACACCTTC. The rearrangement uses TRBV6-1 and TRBJ1-2; no firm D call. CDR3 length equals 13 residues. The V gene's germline CDR1 is MNHNS and CDR2 SASEGT. The V end lost 10 bases, the J end lost 3 bases, and 15 bases lay between the germline ends.

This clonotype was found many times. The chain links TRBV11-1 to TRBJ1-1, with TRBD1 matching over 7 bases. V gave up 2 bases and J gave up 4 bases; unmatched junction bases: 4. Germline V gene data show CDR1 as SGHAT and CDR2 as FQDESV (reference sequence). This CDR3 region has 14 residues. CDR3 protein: CASSLSTGSTEAFF. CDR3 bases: TGTGCCAGCAGCTTATCGACAGGGAGCACTGAAGCTTTCTTT.

The CDR3 DNA is TGTGCCAGCAGCCCAGTCATGGGGACTGAAGCTTTCTTT. Amino acids: CASSPVMGTEAFF. V gene TRBV7-8 combines with J gene TRBJ1-1; no clear D. Trimming removed 5 bases from V and 5 bases from J, with 12 bases in between. The CDR3 is made up of 13 amino acids. Germline values: CDR1 SGHVS, CDR2 FQNEAQ. The full variable domain, in which reference TRBV7-8 and TRBJ1-1 provide the parts outside the CDR3, is GAGVSQSPRYKVAKRGQDVALRCDPISGHVSLFWYQQALGQGPEFLTYFQNEAQLDKSGLPSDRFFAERPEGSVSTLKIQRTQQEDSAVYLCASSPVMGTEAFFGQGTRLTVV.

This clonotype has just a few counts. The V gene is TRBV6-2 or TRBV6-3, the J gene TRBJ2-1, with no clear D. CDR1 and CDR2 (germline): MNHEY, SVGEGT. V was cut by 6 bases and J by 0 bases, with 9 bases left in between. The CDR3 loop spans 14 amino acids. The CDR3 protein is CASSPALSYNEQFF. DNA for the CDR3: TGTGCCAGCAGCCCAGCCCTCTCCTACAATGAGCAGTTCTTC.

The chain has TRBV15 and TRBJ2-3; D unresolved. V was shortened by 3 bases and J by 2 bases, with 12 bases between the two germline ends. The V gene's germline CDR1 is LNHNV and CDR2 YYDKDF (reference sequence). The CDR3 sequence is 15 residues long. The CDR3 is CATSSSFTATDTQYF. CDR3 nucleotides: TGTGCCACCAGCAGTAGTTTTACAGCCACAGATACGCAGTATTTT. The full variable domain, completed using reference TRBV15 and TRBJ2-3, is DAMVIQNPRYQVTQFGKPVTLSCSQTLNHNVMYWYQQKSSQAPKLLFHYYDKDFNNEADTPDNFQSRRPNTSFCFLDIRSPGLGDTAMYLCATSSSFTATDTQYFGPGTRLTVL.

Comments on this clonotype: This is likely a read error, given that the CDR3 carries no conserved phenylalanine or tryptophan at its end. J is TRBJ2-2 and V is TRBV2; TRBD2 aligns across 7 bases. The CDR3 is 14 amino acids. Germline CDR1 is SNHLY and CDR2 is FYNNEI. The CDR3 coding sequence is TGTGCCAGCAGAGCGGGGCCAGGCACCGGGGATCTGTTTTCT. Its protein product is CASRAGPGTGDLFS.

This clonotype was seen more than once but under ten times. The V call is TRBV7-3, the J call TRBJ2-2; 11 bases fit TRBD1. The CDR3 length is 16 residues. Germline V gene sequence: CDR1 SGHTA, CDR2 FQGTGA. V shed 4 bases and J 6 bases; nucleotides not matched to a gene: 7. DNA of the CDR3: TGTGCCAGCAGCTCGCTTCCGGGACAGGGGGCCGGGGAGCTGTTTTTT. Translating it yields CASSSLPGQGAGELFF.

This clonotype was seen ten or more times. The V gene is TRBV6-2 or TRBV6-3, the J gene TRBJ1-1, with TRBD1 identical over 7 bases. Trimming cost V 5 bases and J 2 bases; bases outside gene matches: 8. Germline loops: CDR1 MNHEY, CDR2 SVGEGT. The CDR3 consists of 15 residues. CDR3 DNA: TGTGCCAGCAGTCGACAGGGCTCGGTAAACACTGAAGCTTTCTTT. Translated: CASSRQGSVNTEAFF.